One sample yielded the 25 T cell receptor beta chains listed below, sequenced in a study of CXCR3-negative and CXCR3-positive naive CD8 T cells. Study-level results: For CXCR3-positive naive cells, TRB CDR3s were more hydrophobic than those of CXCR3-negative naive cells.

These receptors are not linked to any known antigen. The libraries of TRB cDNA were constructed through 5' RACE using UMI labels. TCRdb re-analyzed the 5' RACE reads; it lists each CDR3 protein once, without DNA. The listing contains about 120,000 distinct CDR3 sequences. The sequencing sample was made of naive CXCR3+ CD8+ T cells from blood. Subset indicated: CD45RO-CCR7+CD27+CD95- naive CD8+ T cells expressing CXCR3 (TNR3+). These receptors were obtained from a human donor in good health. Some clones in this sample may be carry-over from other donors' samples.

CDR3 in amino acids: CASSLVQVQETQYF. The chain is built from TRBV5-6 and TRBJ2-5. In germline, CDR1 is SGHDT, CDR2 YYEEEE. This CDR3 is built from 14 residues.

The rearrangement joins TRBV15 to TRBJ2-1. The germline gives CDR1 LNHNV, CDR2 YYDKDF (reference sequence). The CDR3 is 12 residues long. The chain's CDR3 is CATSMSADEQFF.

Here the CDR3 reads CASSLYGGRFYEQFF. The chain links TRBV5-6 to TRBJ2-1; TCRdb indicates TRBD2, and absent DNA this call remains unverified. Germline V CDR1 and CDR2: SGHDT, YYEEEE. The CDR3 totals 15 residues.

This chain links TRBV4-3 with TRBJ2-7; TCRdb selects TRBD1, and the lack of DNA leaves this call unchecked. The CDR3 is made up of 14 amino acids. Germline assignment: CDR1 LGHNA and CDR2 YSLEER. CDR3 in amino acids: CASSPTTGSYEQYF.

The chain uses TRBV6-5 and TRBJ1-2. This CDR3 has 14 amino acids. Germline-derived CDR1 and CDR2 are MNHEY and SVGAGI. CDR3 in amino acids: CASSYSANNYGYTF.

The genes are TRBV7-8 and TRBJ2-1; TCRdb's D call of TRBD2 is untestable without DNA. The CDR3 sequence is 18 residues long. CDR1 and CDR2 (germline): SGHVS, FQNEAQ. CDR3 protein: CASRLARGFSGRGNEQFF.

The V call is TRBV30, the J call TRBJ2-1; TCRdb's D call of TRBD2 is untestable without DNA. The V gene's germline CDR1 is GTSNPN and CDR2 SVGIG (reference sequence). The length of the CDR3 is 13 residues. The CDR3 loop is CAWSVGGGPLQFF.

This chain joins TRBV7-9 and TRBJ1-1; as DNA is missing, the TRBD1 call by TCRdb cannot be tested. The CDR3 extends over 14 amino acids. Germline loops: CDR1 SEHNR, CDR2 FQNEAQ (reference sequence). CDR3 region: CASSQGAGDTEAFF.

The chain carries TRBV4-3 and TRBJ2-6; the TRBD2 assignment by TCRdb is unverifiable without DNA. In germline, CDR1 is LGHNA, CDR2 YSLEER. CDR3 size: 19 residues. The CDR3 loop is CASSQVARGSSSGANVLTF.

The chain combines TRBV19 with TRBJ1-1; the TCRdb D gene call, TRBD1, has no DNA to confirm it. The CDR3 length is 12 residues. Germline V gives CDR1 LNHDA, CDR2 SQIVND (reference sequence). This chain's CDR3 is CASISGTGTAFF.

V gene TRBV7-3 combines with J gene TRBJ2-7; TCRdb's D gene call, TRBD2, goes unchecked for lack of DNA. Looked up from germline, CDR1 is SGHTA and CDR2 is FQGTGA. The CDR3 extends over 15 amino acids. The CDR3 reads CASSPDGSLLYEQYF.

This rearrangement joins TRBV29-1 to TRBJ2-3; the D call of TRBD1 rests on TCRdb alone, since no DNA is present to check it. CDR3 length: 18 residues. Germline assignment: CDR1 SQVTM and CDR2 ANQGSEA. Here the CDR3 reads CSVEDYGTGFLSTDTQYF.

The chain uses TRBV24-1 and TRBJ2-1; as DNA is missing, the TRBD2 call by TCRdb cannot be tested. The germline V gene encodes CDR1 KGHDR and CDR2 SFDVKD. The CDR3 is 15 residues long. This chain's CDR3 is CATSDFAVRRDEQFF.

The chain uses TRBV10-3 and TRBJ1-1. CDR1 and CDR2 (germline): ENHRY, SYGVKD. This CDR3 has 12 amino acids. CDR3 protein: CAISESSDRAFF.

The chain combines TRBV4-3 with TRBJ1-1; as DNA is missing, the TRBD1 call by TCRdb cannot be tested. CDR1 is LGHNA and CDR2 is YSLEER in the germline V gene. CDR3 length equals 16 residues. The CDR3 sequence: CASSQEIGTGSSEAFF.

The chain is built from TRBV24-1 and TRBJ1-5; there is no DNA to check the TCRdb D call of TRBD1. The CDR3 has 14 residues. CDR1 is KGHDR, CDR2 SFDVKD, per germline. The CDR3 here is CATISGRDYQPQHF.

This chain connects TRBV9 to TRBJ2-7; with no DNA, the TCRdb D assignment of TRBD2 cannot be verified. The CDR3 totals 15 residues. Germline CDR1 SGDLS, CDR2 YYNGEE. CDR3: CASSATGVSSYEQYF. Supplemented by reference TRBV9 and TRBJ2-7, the full variable domain reads DSGVTQTPKHLITATGQRVTLRCSPRSGDLSVYWYQQSLDQGLQFLIQYYNGEERAKGNILERFSAQQFPDLHSELNLSSLELGDSALYFCASSATGVSSYEQYFGPGTRLTVT.

The chain couples TRBV18 to TRBJ2-7; as DNA is missing, the TRBD1 call by TCRdb cannot be tested. In germline, CDR1 is KGHSH, CDR2 LQKENI. The length of the CDR3 is 15 residues. CDR3 in amino acids: CASSAGTGRVYEQYF.

The genes are TRBV12-3 or TRBV12-4 and TRBJ2-7; TCRdb's D call of TRBD2 is untestable without DNA. The CDR3 is 13 amino acids. CDR3: CASSPNGRYEQYF.

The J gene is TRBJ2-7, the V gene TRBV5-6; TCRdb gives TRBD1 as the D gene, but with no DNA this cannot be confirmed. The CDR3 spans 15 residues. Germline CDR1 is SGHDT and CDR2 is YYEEEE. The CDR3 here is CASSLGTMSSYEQYF.

V and J are TRBV5-6 and TRBJ2-1; TCRdb outputs TRBD2, but without DNA this stays unchecked. The CDR3 has 16 residues. From germline, CDR1 is SGHDT and CDR2 YYEEEE. The CDR3 protein is CASSLLAGGSYNEQFF.

The gene calls are TRBV7-3 and TRBJ2-1; TCRdb calls TRBD1, which cannot be checked without DNA. In germline, CDR1 is SGHTA, CDR2 FQGTGA. The CDR3 spans 15 residues. The CDR3 sequence: CASSLTGQGFHEQFF. Full variable domain (missing parts from reference TRBV7-3 and TRBJ2-1): GAGVSQTPSNKVTEKGKYVELRCDPISGHTALYWYRQSLGQGPEFLIYFQGTGAADDSGLPNDRFFAVRPEGSVSTLKIQRTERGDSAVYLCASSLTGQGFHEQFFGPGTRLTVL.

V is TRBV2 and J is TRBJ1-1; the TCRdb D gene call, TRBD1, has no DNA to confirm it. Germline V gene data show CDR1 as SNHLY and CDR2 as FYNNEI. The CDR3 is 16 residues long. The CDR3 reads CASSDGTGVMNTEAFF.

The genes are TRBV11-2 and TRBJ2-1; the D gene TCRdb calls, TRBD1, cannot be checked with no DNA. The CDR3 is made up of 14 amino acids. The germline V gene has CDR1 SGHAT and CDR2 FQNNGV. The CDR3 here is CASSLETGGGEQFF.

The J gene is TRBJ1-2, the V gene TRBV7-8; the TCRdb call, TRBD1, lacks DNA for checking. Germline CDR1 and CDR2: SGHVS and FQNEAQ. The CDR3 length is 16 residues. The CDR3 spells CASSSVPGQGNYGYTF.